This T cell receptor beta chain appears in the sequencing data of a study of shared clonotypes between healthy human individuals. Study as a whole: Two women and three men aged 18 to 49 made up the donors.

Sequencing was performed with immunoSEQ multiplex PCR; in TCRdb, only in-frame clones are kept and a portion is missing. The table has some 1.5 million clones, nearly 99% seen once. Division of CD4+ cells produced a CD45RA+ naive subset and a CD45RA-negative memory subset. V lost 2 bases and J lost 4, with 9 bases in between. The CDR3 contains 15 residues. Germline CDR1 SEHNR, CDR2 FQNEAQ (reference sequence). This clone occurred once. Sample: naive CD4+ T cells sorted from blood. Subset specified: CD45RA+ positively selected. The chain joins TRBV7-9 to TRBJ2-6, with D hard to call. The clonotype was recovered from a man aged 30 to 39 in good health. CDR3 protein: CASSLIQSGANVLTF. CDR3 DNA: TGTGCCAGCAGCTTAATCCAGTCCGGGGCCAACGTCCTGACTTTC.